These 30 T cell receptor beta chains came from one sample sequenced in a study of blood T cells in healthy people across ages. The authors ran a second PCR of about 6 to 11 cycles using a sample-barcoded 5' primer and a J-beta primer mix. A single record per CDR3 protein comes from TCRdb applying MiXCR to the 5' RACE reads. Here the sample spans 800,000 to 1,000,000 distinct CDR3 sequences, around 48% being singletons. Sequencing was done on a sample of blood. The receptors stem from a man in his thirties or forties in good health.

This clonotype was counted between two and nine times. V usage is TRBV20-1 and J usage is TRBJ2-3, with a tentative D call TRBD2 (6 bases). From germline, CDR1 is DFQATT and CDR2 SNEGSKA (reference sequence). This CDR3 comprises 13 residues. Trimming pared 6 bases from V and 4 bases from J, leaving 14 bases between. CDR3 protein: CSADWGVPDTQYF. The CDR3 DNA reads as TGCAGTGCGGATTGGGGGGTTCCAGATACGCAGTATTTT.

The genes are TRBV21-1 and TRBJ2-3; no check of the table's D call, TRBD2, against the DNA was made. TRBV21-1 is a recognized pseudogene. The CDR3 covers 13 residues. The CDR3 coding sequence is TGTGCCAGCCCCAGAGGGAGCACAGATACGCAGTATTTT. Translation gives CASPRGSTDTQYF.

In DNA, the CDR3 is TGTGCCACCAAGGGACAGGGGAAAAACAATGAGCAGTTCTTC. The encoded protein is CATKGQGKNNEQFF. The chain couples TRBV24-1 to TRBJ2-1, with 10 bases fitting TRBD1. Unmatched junction bases numbered 5, after V lost 8 bases and J lost 5 bases. The CDR3 sequence is 14 residues long. Germline CDR1 KGHDR, CDR2 SFDVKD.

Many counts were recorded for this clonotype. This chain joins TRBV29-1 and TRBJ2-3; 7 bases line up with TRBD1. J was trimmed by 2 bases and V by 4 bases; bases with no gene match: 6. CDR1 is SQVTM, CDR2 ANQGSEA, per germline. The CDR3 runs 14 residues. In DNA form, the CDR3 reads TGCAGCGTTGTTGAGGGGGCAATCACAGATACGCAGTATTTT. Translation: CSVVEGAITDTQYF.

This clonotype turned up a few times. The chain joins TRBV2 to TRBJ2-3; D may match TRBD1 or TRBD2 (6 bases each). The CDR3 is 14 amino acids. Germline V gives CDR1 SNHLY, CDR2 FYNNEI. V lost 3 bases and J 3 bases, leaving 10 bases between the germline ends. The CDR3 loop reads CASSEGGWTDTQYF. The DNA of the CDR3 is TGTGCCAGCAGTGAGGGGGGCTGGACAGATACGCAGTATTTT.

This clonotype is a singleton in its sample. The chain links TRBV20-1 to TRBJ1-2, with a tentative D call TRBD1 (5 bases). The V end was cut by 5 bases, the J end by 2 bases, with 6 bases between. Germline assignment: CDR1 DFQATT and CDR2 SNEGSKA (reference sequence). This CDR3 is 11 amino acids long. The DNA of the CDR3 is TGCAGTGCTGGGGACAACTATGGCTACACCTTC. As protein: CSAGDNYGYTF.

This clonotype was picked up a small number of times. This CDR3 is CASSLAVGGGYNEQFF. The CDR3 DNA follows: TGTGCCAGCAGCTTAGCGGTAGGCGGGGGGTACAATGAGCAGTTCTTC. The chain recombines TRBV7-2 with TRBJ2-1; TRBD2 aligns across 8 bases. The V segment lost 0 bases and the J segment 4 bases; nucleotides outside the gene matches: 5. CDR1 is SGHTA and CDR2 is FQGNSA in the germline V gene. This CDR3 has 16 amino acids.

In its sample, this clonotype was seen a few times. V is TRBV6-2 or TRBV6-3 and J is TRBJ2-1; 9 bases match TRBD2. The germline CDR1 and CDR2 sequences are MNHEY and SVGEGT. This CDR3 is built from 15 residues. V shed 2 bases and J 4 bases; nucleotides not matched to a gene: 3. CDR3 region: CASSYTGLAYNEQFF. In nucleotides, the CDR3 is TGTGCCAGCAGTTACACGGGACTAGCATACAATGAGCAGTTCTTC.

The gene calls are TRBV6-1 and TRBJ2-3; D is possibly TRBD2 (7 bases). The CDR3 has 16 amino acids. V lost 2 bases and J 4 bases, leaving 16 bases between the germline ends. Germline-derived CDR1 and CDR2 are MNHNS and SASEGT. CDR3: CASSELRGGGADTQYF. CDR3 coding DNA: TGTGCCAGCAGTGAACTCCGGGGCGGGGGCGCAGATACGCAGTATTTT.

The sample holds many counts of this clonotype. The V call is TRBV4-1, the J call TRBJ2-7; D not resolved. This CDR3 comprises 14 residues. Germline V gene lookup returns CDR1 MGHRA and CDR2 YSYEKL. The V gene lost 1 base and the J gene lost 4 bases, with 11 bases spanning the gap. The CDR3 nucleotides are TGCGCCAGCAGCCAAGGGAAGCAGGATTACGAGCAGTACTTC. As protein: CASSQGKQDYEQYF.

This clonotype was found a few times. This sequence joins TRBV15 and TRBJ2-5; 9 bases match TRBD2. CDR1 is LNHNV, CDR2 YYDKDF, per germline (reference sequence). V shed 5 bases, J shed 5 bases, and the junction held 6 bases outside the gene matches. This CDR3 region has 14 residues. In nucleotides, the CDR3 is TGTGCCACCAGCCCGCGGGGGGGCGGGGAGACCCAGTACTTC. This sequence encodes CATSPRGGGETQYF.

The J gene is TRBJ1-3, the V gene TRBV7-2, with a weak D call TRBD1 (6 bases). The germline V and J ends were trimmed by 1 base and 0 bases, with 7 bases remaining between them. The CDR3 sequence is 15 residues long. The germline gives CDR1 SGHTA, CDR2 FQGNSA. This CDR3 is CASSLGTASGNTIYF. The CDR3, as DNA: TGTGCCAGCAGCTTAGGGACAGCCTCTGGAAACACCATATATTTT. Full variable domain (outside the CDR3, taken from reference TRBV7-2 and TRBJ1-3): GAGVSQSPSNKVTEKGKDVELRCDPISGHTALYWYRQSLGQGLEFLIYFQGNSAPDKSGLPSDRFSAERTGGSVSTLTIQRTQQEDSAVYLCASSLGTASGNTIYFGEGSWLTVV.

V gene TRBV2 combines with J gene TRBJ2-3, with 7 bases matching TRBD2. Losses at the gene ends were 8 bases for V and 1 base for J; bases not matched to a gene: 12. Germline V gives CDR1 SNHLY, CDR2 FYNNEI. This CDR3 has 16 residues. CDR3 nucleotides: TGTGCCAGCGTTGGGGGAGGGGCCTCTGGCACAGATACGCAGTATTTT. Protein product: CASVGGGASGTDTQYF.

The chain is built from TRBV13 and TRBJ2-7; 10 bases map to TRBD1. The DNA end is a closer match to TRBJ2-4, so the J assignment may be wrong. Germline CDR1 is PRHDT and CDR2 is FYEKMQ (reference sequence). The length of the CDR3 is 13 residues. In DNA form, the CDR3 reads TGTGCCAGCAGCCTGGGGACAGGGGACATTCAGTACTTC. Protein product: CASSLGTGDIQYF.

Concerning this clonotype itself: Because it lacks the conserved phenylalanine or tryptophan at the end, this CDR3 is likely a read error. J is TRBJ2-5 and V is TRBV6-2 or TRBV6-3, with no clear D. The DNA matches TRBJ2-7 better at its end, which makes the J call doubtful. CDR1 is MNHEY, CDR2 SVGEGT, per germline. The CDR3 length is 12 residues. DNA of the CDR3: TGTGCCAGCAGTTCTTGGGTCGGCGAGCAGTACTTG. This codes for CASSSWVGEQYL.

The V and J genes are TRBV5-6 and TRBJ2-1; D perhaps matches TRBD1 (5 bases). V was clipped by 0 bases and J by 7 bases, with 14 bases between them. This CDR3 comprises 15 residues. The germline CDR1 and CDR2 sequences are SGHDT and YYEEEE. The CDR3 sequence: CASSLVSGHFNEQFF. The CDR3 bases are TGTGCCAGCAGCTTGGTTTCAGGGCATTTTAATGAGCAGTTCTTC.

This clonotype was observed a single time. This chain connects TRBV4-1 to TRBJ2-5, with 8 positions matching TRBD2. V trimming: 1 base; J trimming: 5 bases; junction bases outside the gene matches: 9. The CDR3 length is 16 residues. Germline V lookup: CDR1 MGHRA, CDR2 YSYEKL. CDR3 coding DNA: TGCGCCAGCAGCCAAGGTTCCGGGGGGGCTTGGGAGACCCAGTACTTC. It specifies CASSQGSGGAWETQYF.

The J gene is TRBJ2-3, the V gene TRBV4-2; tentatively, D is TRBD2 (6 bases). Germline lookup yields CDR1 LGHNA and CDR2 YNFKEQ. Trimming removed 1 base from V and 7 bases from J, with 15 bases in between. This CDR3 has 15 amino acids. CDR3 in amino acids: CASSQASPLANTQYF. CDR3 in DNA: TGTGCCAGCAGCCAAGCCAGCCCACTAGCTAATACGCAGTATTTT.

The chain combines TRBV5-6 with TRBJ2-3; TRBD1 agrees at 7 bases. V shed 3 bases and J 7 bases; nucleotides not matched to a gene: 5. This CDR3 is 13 amino acids long. Germline V gene data show CDR1 as SGHDT and CDR2 as YYEEEE. The CDR3 sequence: CASSSQTGNTQYF. As DNA, the CDR3 is TGTGCCAGCAGCTCACAGACAGGGAATACGCAGTATTTT.

The CDR3 here is CASSQELSMFLTDTQYF. CDR3 nucleotide sequence: TGCGCCAGCAGCCAAGAACTCTCTATGTTCCTCACAGATACGCAGTATTTT. The rearrangement links TRBV4-3 to TRBJ2-3; D gene ambiguous. The V gene lost 0 bases and the J gene lost 2 bases, with 15 bases spanning the gap. The CDR3 covers 17 residues. Germline loops: CDR1 LGHNA, CDR2 YSLEER.

This chain links TRBV7-9 with TRBJ2-1; 9 positions match TRBD1. CDR1 is SEHNR, CDR2 FQNEAQ, per germline (reference sequence). Trimming at V came to 3 bases and at J to 8 bases, leaving 8 bases not matched to a gene. This CDR3 has 15 residues. The CDR3 DNA reads TGTGCCAGCAGCTTGGGGGGACAGGGTCTCCATGAGCAGTTCTTC. Residues: CASSLGGQGLHEQFF.

This clonotype was seen a handful of times. This chain connects TRBV24-1 to TRBJ2-5; 7 positions agree with TRBD1. V dropped 5 bases and J dropped 2; count of bases not matched to a gene: 1. The CDR3 consists of 13 residues. The V gene's germline CDR1 is KGHDR and CDR2 SFDVKD. The CDR3 nucleotides are TGTGCCACCAGTGGGACAGGACAAGAGACCCAGTACTTC. Its protein product is CATSGTGQETQYF.

The chain couples TRBV19 to TRBJ2-1, with 7 bases lining up with TRBD1. Germline lookup yields CDR1 LNHDA and CDR2 SQIVND (reference sequence). J gave up 10 bases and V 6 bases, and 12 bases lay outside the gene matches. CDR3 size: 14 residues. The CDR3 coding sequence is TGTGCCAGTAGCCAGGGACAGCTCCGGGTGGAGCAGTTCTTC. Its translation is CASSQGQLRVEQFF.

The CDR3 coding sequence is TGTGCCAGCAGCACCCAATGGAACACTGAAGCTTTCTTT. Translated: CASSTQWNTEAFF. The gene calls are TRBV7-2 and TRBJ1-1; D is uncertain. V dropped 5 bases and J dropped 1 base, with 8 bases sitting between them. CDR3 size: 13 residues. The germline V gene has CDR1 SGHTA and CDR2 FQGNSA.

The chain couples TRBV10-3 to TRBJ2-3, with 10 bases identical to TRBD2. Germline trimming cut 2 bases from V and 1 base from J; bases unmatched to any gene: 6. This CDR3 has 17 amino acids. In germline, CDR1 is ENHRY, CDR2 SYGVKD. The DNA of the CDR3 is TGTGCCATCAGTGAGGGAGCGGGAGGGCCGGGCACAGATACGCAGTATTTT. It translates to CAISEGAGGPGTDTQYF.

The J gene is TRBJ1-5, the V gene TRBV6-6; D unclear. V lost 10 bases and J lost 0, with 7 bases in between. CDR3 length: 12 residues. CDR1 and CDR2 (germline): MNHNY, SVGAGI (reference sequence). The chain's CDR3 is CAIRHSNQPQHF. The DNA of the CDR3 is TGTGCCATCCGCCATAGCAATCAGCCCCAGCATTTT.

This chain uses TRBV29-1 with TRBJ2-3; 10 nucleotides agree with TRBD1. J gave up 6 bases and V 3 bases, and 6 bases lay outside the gene matches. This CDR3 has 14 residues. Germline assignment: CDR1 SQVTM and CDR2 ANQGSEA. The CDR3 loop reads CSVEGQGSGDTQYF. The CDR3 region has the DNA TGCAGCGTTGAGGGACAGGGGTCTGGCGATACGCAGTATTTT.

The chain couples TRBV15 to TRBJ2-7; a weak D match, TRBD2 (5 bases). The V gene's germline CDR1 is LNHNV and CDR2 YYDKDF (reference sequence). The CDR3 extends over 14 amino acids. Deletions cut 0 bases from V and 4 bases from J, with 10 bases between. The CDR3 DNA follows: TGTGCCACCAGCAGAGATCGGGGAGCTTACGAGCAGTACTTC. Translated: CATSRDRGAYEQYF. The entire variable domain, with the rest obtained from reference TRBV15 and TRBJ2-7, is as follows: DAMVIQNPRYQVTQFGKPVTLSCSQTLNHNVMYWYQQKSSQAPKLLFHYYDKDFNNEADTPDNFQSRRPNTSFCFLDIRSPGLGDTAMYLCATSRDRGAYEQYFGPGTRLTVT.

This clonotype appeared many times. The J gene is TRBJ2-5, the V gene TRBV6-1; D unresolved. The CDR3 is 18 residues long. The V and J ends lost 6 bases and 0 bases respectively, with 23 bases between them. The germline V gene encodes CDR1 MNHNS and CDR2 SASEGT. The CDR3 coding sequence is TGTGCCAGCAGAATCCCACCGTGGGCTGTGGAAGACCAAGAGACCCAGTACTTC. Its translation: CASRIPPWAVEDQETQYF.

The chain joins TRBV5-5 to TRBJ1-5, with D unresolved. The CDR3 has 16 amino acids. V lost 0 bases to trimming and J lost 0 bases, with 10 bases between them. The germline V gene encodes CDR1 SGHKS and CDR2 YYEKEE (reference sequence). Here the CDR3 reads CASSLAGRNSNQPQHF. The DNA of the CDR3 is TGTGCCAGCAGCTTGGCAGGACGGAATAGCAATCAGCCCCAGCATTTT. The whole variable domain, filled in from reference TRBV5-5 and TRBJ1-5, reads DAGVTQSPTHLIKTRGQQVTLRCSPISGHKSVSWYQQVLGQGPQFIFQYYEKEERGRGNFPDRFSARQFPNYSSELNVNALLLGDSALYLCASSLAGRNSNQPQHFGDGTRLSIL.